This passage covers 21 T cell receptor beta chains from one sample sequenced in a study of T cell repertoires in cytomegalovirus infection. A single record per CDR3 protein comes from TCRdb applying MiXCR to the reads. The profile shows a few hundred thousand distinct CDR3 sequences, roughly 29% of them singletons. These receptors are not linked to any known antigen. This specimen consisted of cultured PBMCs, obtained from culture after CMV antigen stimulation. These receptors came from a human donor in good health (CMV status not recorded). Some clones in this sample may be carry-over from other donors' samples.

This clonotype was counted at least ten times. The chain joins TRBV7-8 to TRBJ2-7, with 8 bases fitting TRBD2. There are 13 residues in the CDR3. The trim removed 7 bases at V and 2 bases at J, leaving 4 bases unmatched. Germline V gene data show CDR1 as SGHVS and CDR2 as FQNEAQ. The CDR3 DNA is TGTGCCAGCAAGGGACTAGGGCCCTACGAGCAGTACTTC. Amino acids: CASKGLGPYEQYF.

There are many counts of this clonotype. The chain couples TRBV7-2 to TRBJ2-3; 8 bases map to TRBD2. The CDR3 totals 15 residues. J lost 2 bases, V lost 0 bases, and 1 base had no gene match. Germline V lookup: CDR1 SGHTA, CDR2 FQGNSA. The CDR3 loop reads CASSLAGLDTDTQYF. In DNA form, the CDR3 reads TGTGCCAGCAGCTTAGCGGGACTAGACACAGATACGCAGTATTTT.

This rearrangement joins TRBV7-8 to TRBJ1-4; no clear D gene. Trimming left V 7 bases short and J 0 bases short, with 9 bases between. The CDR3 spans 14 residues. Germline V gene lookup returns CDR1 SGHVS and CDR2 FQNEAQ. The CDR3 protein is CASTSQTTNEKLFF. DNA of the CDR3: TGTGCCAGCACTTCCCAGACAACTAATGAAAAACTGTTTTTT. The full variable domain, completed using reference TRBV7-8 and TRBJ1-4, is GAGVSQSPRYKVAKRGQDVALRCDPISGHVSLFWYQQALGQGPEFLTYFQNEAQLDKSGLPSDRFFAERPEGSVSTLKIQRTQQEDSAVYLCASTSQTTNEKLFFGSGTQLSVL.

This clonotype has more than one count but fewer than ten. The CDR3 spells CATSEKGARNEQFF. The DNA for the CDR3 is TGTGCCACCTCAGAGAAGGGGGCACGGAATGAGCAGTTCTTC. The chain links TRBV7-9 to TRBJ2-1; 7 nucleotides align to TRBD1. V dropped 10 bases and J dropped 7; count of bases not matched to a gene: 13. The germline CDR1 and CDR2 sequences are SEHNR and FQNEAQ (reference sequence). The CDR3 extends over 14 amino acids.

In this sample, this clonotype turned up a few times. The CDR3 here is CASSTTGKPGYTF. CDR3 coding DNA: TGTGCCAGCAGCACGACCGGGAAACCCGGCTACACCTTC. V is TRBV27 and J is TRBJ1-2; D is unresolved. Germline loops: CDR1 MNHEY, CDR2 SMNVEV (reference sequence). With 6 bases removed from V and 8 bases from J, the gap between germline ends came to 16 bases. CDR3 length: 13 residues.

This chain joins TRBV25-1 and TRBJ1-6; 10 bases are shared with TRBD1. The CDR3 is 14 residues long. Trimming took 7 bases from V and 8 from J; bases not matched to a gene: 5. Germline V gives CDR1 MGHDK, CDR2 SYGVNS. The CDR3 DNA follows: TGTGCCAGCACACCGGGACAGGGGTATTCACCCCTCCACTTT. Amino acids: CASTPGQGYSPLHF.

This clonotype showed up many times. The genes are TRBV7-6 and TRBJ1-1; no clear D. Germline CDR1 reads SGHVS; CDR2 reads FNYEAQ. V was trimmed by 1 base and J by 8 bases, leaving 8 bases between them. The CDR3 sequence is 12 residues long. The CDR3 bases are TGTGCCAGCAGCTTAGTCCCGGGGGAAGCTTTCTTT. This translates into CASSLVPGEAFF.

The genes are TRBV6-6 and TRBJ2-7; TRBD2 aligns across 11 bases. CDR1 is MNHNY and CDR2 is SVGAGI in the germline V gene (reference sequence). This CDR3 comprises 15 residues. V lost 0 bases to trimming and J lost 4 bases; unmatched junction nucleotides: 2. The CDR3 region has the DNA TGTGCCAGCAGTTACTCGGCTAGCGGGGGGTACGAGCAGTACTTC. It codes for CASSYSASGGYEQYF.

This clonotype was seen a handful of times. The CDR3 nucleotides are TGTGCCAGCAGCCCGTCCCCGGGCTTTTACAATGAGCAGTTCTTC. Its protein is CASSPSPGFYNEQFF. The rearrangement joins TRBV9 to TRBJ2-1; D unclear. Germline loops: CDR1 SGDLS, CDR2 YYNGEE. With 4 bases removed from V and 4 bases from J, the gap between germline ends came to 15 bases. The CDR3 is 15 amino acids.

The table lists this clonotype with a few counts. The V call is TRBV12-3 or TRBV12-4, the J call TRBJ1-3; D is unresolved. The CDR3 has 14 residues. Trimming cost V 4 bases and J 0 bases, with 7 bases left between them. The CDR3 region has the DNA TGTGCCAGCAGTTCGAGCAGCTCTGGAAACACCATATATTTT. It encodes CASSSSSSGNTIYF.

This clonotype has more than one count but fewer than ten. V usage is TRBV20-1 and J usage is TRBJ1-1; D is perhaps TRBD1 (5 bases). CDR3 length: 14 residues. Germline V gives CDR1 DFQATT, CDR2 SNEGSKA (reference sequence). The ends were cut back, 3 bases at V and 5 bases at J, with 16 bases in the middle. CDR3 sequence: CSARAPGGETEAFF. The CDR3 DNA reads TGCAGTGCTAGGGCACCCGGGGGAGAGACTGAAGCTTTCTTT.

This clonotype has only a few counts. The CDR3 loop reads CASSFRTGISRTDTQYF. The CDR3 DNA follows: TGTGCCAGCAGCTTTCGGACAGGGATTTCGCGTACAGATACGCAGTATTTT. The chain uses TRBV7-4 and TRBJ2-3; TRBD1 agrees at 8 bases. The CDR3 consists of 17 residues. Germline CDR1 is SGHVT and CDR2 is SQSDAQ. After removal of 3 bases from V and 3 bases from J, the junction contained 11 bases not matched to a gene.

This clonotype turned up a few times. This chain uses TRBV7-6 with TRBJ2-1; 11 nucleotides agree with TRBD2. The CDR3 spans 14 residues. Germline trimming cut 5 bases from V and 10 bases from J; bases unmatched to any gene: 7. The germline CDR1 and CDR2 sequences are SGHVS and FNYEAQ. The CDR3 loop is CASSALTSGREQFF. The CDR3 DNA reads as TGTGCCAGCAGCGCCCTAACTAGCGGGAGAGAGCAGTTCTTC.

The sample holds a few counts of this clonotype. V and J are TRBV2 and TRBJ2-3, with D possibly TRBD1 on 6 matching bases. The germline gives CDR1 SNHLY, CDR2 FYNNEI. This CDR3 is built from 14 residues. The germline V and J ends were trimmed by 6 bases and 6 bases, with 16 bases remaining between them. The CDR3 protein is CASRAERGIDTQYF. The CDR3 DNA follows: TGTGCCAGCAGGGCCGAGAGGGGGATCGATACGCAGTATTTT.

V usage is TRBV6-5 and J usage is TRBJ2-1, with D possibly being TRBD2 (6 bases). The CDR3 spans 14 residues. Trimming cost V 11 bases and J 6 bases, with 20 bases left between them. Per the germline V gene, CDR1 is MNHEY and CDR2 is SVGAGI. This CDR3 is CAARGWETSNEQFF. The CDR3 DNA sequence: TGTGCCGCTCGGGGCTGGGAGACTAGCAATGAGCAGTTCTTC.

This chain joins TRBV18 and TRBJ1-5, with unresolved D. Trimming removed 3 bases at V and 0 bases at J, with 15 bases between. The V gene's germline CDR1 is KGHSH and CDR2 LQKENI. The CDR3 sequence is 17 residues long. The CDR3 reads CASSPSVWVNSNQPQHF. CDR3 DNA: TGTGCCAGCTCACCTTCCGTCTGGGTGAATAGCAATCAGCCCCAGCATTTT.

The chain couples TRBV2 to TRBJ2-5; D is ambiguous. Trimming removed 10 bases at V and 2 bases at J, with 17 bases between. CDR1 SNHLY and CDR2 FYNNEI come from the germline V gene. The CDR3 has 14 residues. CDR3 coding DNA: TGTGCCACCACCCTCGGCCGGGTTCAAGAGACCCAGTACTTC. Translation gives CATTLGRVQETQYF.

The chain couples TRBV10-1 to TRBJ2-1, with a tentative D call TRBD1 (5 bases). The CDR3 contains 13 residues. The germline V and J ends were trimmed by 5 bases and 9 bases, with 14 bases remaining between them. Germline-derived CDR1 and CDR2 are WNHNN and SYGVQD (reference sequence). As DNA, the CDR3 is TGCGCCAGCAGTAGGGGTAAGATGACTGAGCAGTTCTTC. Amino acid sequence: CASSRGKMTEQFF.

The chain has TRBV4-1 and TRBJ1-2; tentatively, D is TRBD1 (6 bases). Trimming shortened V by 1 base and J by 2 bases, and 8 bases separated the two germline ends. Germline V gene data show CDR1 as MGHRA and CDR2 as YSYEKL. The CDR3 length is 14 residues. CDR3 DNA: TGCGCCAGCAGCCAAGTCCAGGGGAACTATGGCTACACCTTC. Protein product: CASSQVQGNYGYTF.

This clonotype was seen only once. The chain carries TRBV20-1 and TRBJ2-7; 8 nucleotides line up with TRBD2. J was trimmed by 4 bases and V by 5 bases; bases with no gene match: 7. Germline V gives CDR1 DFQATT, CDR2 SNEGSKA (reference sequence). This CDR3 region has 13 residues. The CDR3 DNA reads TGCAGTGCTCCCGAAACTAGCGGATACGAGCAGTACTTC. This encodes CSAPETSGYEQYF.

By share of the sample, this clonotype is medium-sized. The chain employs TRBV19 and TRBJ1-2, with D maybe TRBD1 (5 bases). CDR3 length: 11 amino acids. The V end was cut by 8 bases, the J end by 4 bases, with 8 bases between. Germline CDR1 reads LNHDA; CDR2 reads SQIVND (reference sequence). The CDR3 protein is CASAGIYGYTF. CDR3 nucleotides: TGTGCCAGTGCAGGGATCTATGGCTACACCTTC.